Below are 10 T cell receptor beta chains sequenced from a single sample in a study of brain T cells in children with intractable seizures. Produced via immunoSEQ multiplex PCR; TCRdb's table is partial and in-frame only. The table has fewer than 80,000 clones, more than 95% seen once; the top ten hold 0.38%. This material consisted of peripheral blood, taken at surgery. The receptors stem from a boy under two years old with focal cortical dysplasia and intractable seizures.

The chain is built from TRBV11-2 and TRBJ2-5, with D possibly being TRBD1 or TRBD2 (5 bases each). The CDR3 runs to 14 residues. Deletions cut 1 base from V and 4 bases from J, with 10 bases between. Germline values: CDR1 SGHAT, CDR2 FQNNGV. The CDR3 DNA reads as TGTGCCAGCAGCTTAGCCGGGGACGGAGAGACCCAGTACTTC. The encoded protein is CASSLAGDGETQYF.

The rearrangement joins TRBV4-1 to TRBJ2-2; D not certain. The V gene's germline CDR1 is MGHRA and CDR2 YSYEKL. This CDR3 has 15 residues. V lost 3 bases to trimming and J lost 1 base, with 9 bases between them. DNA of the CDR3: TGCGCCAGCAGCCAGCTCCTAAAGAACACCGGGGAGCTGTTTTTT. It translates to CASSQLLKNTGELFF.

The rearrangement joins TRBV5-6 to TRBJ1-2; 10 bases agree with TRBD1. The CDR3 has 15 residues. V dropped 5 bases and J dropped 5; count of bases not matched to a gene: 9. Germline lookup yields CDR1 SGHDT and CDR2 YYEEEE. CDR3 sequence: CASSFYPGQGYGYTF. CDR3 nucleotides: TGTGCCAGCAGTTTCTACCCGGGACAGGGGTATGGCTACACCTTC.

The chain uses TRBV27 and TRBJ2-7, with TRBD1 as a possible D gene (5 bases). From germline, CDR1 is MNHEY and CDR2 SMNVEV (reference sequence). This CDR3 is built from 14 residues. V was pared by 1 base and J by 2 bases, with 9 bases between. The CDR3 region has the DNA TGTGCCAGCAGTTTATATCCAGGGCCCTACGAGCAGTACTTC. Translation gives CASSLYPGPYEQYF.

There are a few counts of this clone. The chain combines TRBV20-1 with TRBJ1-6; no clear D. The germline CDR1 and CDR2 sequences are DFQATT and SNEGSKA (reference sequence). Trimming removed 3 bases at V and 8 bases at J, with 14 bases between. The CDR3 sequence is 14 residues long. The DNA for the CDR3 is TGCAGTGCTAGTACTCTGGGGTTACATTCACCCCTCCACTTT. Its protein is CSASTLGLHSPLHF.

The chain links TRBV14 to TRBJ2-2; D is perhaps TRBD1 (6 bases). V lost 4 bases to trimming and J lost 7 bases, with 19 bases between them. The length of the CDR3 is 16 residues. Per the germline V gene, CDR1 is SGHDN and CDR2 is FVKESK. CDR3 amino acids: CASSPRNRDDRGELFF. The CDR3 bases are TGTGCCAGCAGCCCTAGGAACAGGGATGACCGCGGGGAGCTGTTTTTT. Filled out from reference TRBV14 and TRBJ2-2, the complete variable domain reads EAGVTQFPSHSVIEKGQTVTLRCDPISGHDNLYWYRRVMGKEIKFLLHFVKESKQDESGMPNNRFLAERTGGTYSTLKVQPAELEDSGVYFCASSPRNRDDRGELFFGEGSRLTVL.

The chain has TRBV15 and TRBJ2-2; possible D gene TRBD2, 6 bases. CDR1 is LNHNV and CDR2 is YYDKDF in the germline V gene (reference sequence). Trimming removed 0 bases at V and 3 bases at J, with 14 bases between. The CDR3 contains 17 residues. The CDR3 DNA is TGTGCCACCAGCAGAGATCGGAGTAGCGGTTACACCGGGGAGCTGTTTTTT. Protein sequence: CATSRDRSSGYTGELFF.

The gene calls are TRBV2 and TRBJ1-1; a weak D match, TRBD1 (5 bases). Germline V gene data show CDR1 as SNHLY and CDR2 as FYNNEI. Trimming removed 3 bases from V and 3 bases from J, with 5 bases in between. This CDR3 comprises 12 residues. CDR3 DNA: TGTGCCAGCAGTGAGGGGGACACTGAAGCTTTCTTT. Its protein is CASSEGDTEAFF.

The genes are TRBV4-1 and TRBJ2-4; 11 bases fit TRBD2. The CDR3 length is 18 residues. The ends lost 1 base at V and 0 bases at J; junction bases unmatched: 5. CDR1 and CDR2 from the germline V gene are MGHRA and YSYEKL. The CDR3 sequence: CASSQGLAGGLAKNIQYF. The CDR3 nucleotides are TGCGCCAGCAGCCAAGGGCTAGCGGGGGGCTTAGCCAAAAACATTCAGTACTTC.

The J gene is TRBJ2-7, the V gene TRBV5-4, with 9 bases lining up with TRBD1. The junction had 8 bases not matched to a gene; V was cut back by 4 bases and J by 6 bases. Germline V lookup: CDR1 SGHNT, CDR2 YYREEE (reference sequence). The CDR3 length is 14 residues. The CDR3 sequence: CASSPMDRGGEQYF. In nucleotides, the CDR3 is TGTGCCAGCAGCCCGATGGACAGGGGCGGCGAGCAGTACTTC.